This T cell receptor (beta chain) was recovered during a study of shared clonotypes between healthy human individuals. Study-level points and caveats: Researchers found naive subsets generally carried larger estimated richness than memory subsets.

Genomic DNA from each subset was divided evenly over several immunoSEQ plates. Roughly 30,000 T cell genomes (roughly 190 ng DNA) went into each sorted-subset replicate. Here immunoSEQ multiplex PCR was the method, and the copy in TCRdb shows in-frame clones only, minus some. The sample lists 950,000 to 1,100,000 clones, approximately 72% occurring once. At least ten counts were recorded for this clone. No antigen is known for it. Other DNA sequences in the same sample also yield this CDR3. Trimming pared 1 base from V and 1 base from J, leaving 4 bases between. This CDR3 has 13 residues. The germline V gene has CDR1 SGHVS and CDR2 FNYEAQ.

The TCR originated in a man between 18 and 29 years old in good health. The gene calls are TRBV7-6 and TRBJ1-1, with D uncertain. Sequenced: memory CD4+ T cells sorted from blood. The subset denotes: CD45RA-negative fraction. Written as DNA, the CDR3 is TGTGCCAGCAGCTTAGAACAGAACACTGAAGCTTTCTTT. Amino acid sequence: CASSLEQNTEAFF.